These 18 T cell receptor beta chains were sequenced from one sample in a study of identical twins. TCRdb re-called the 5' RACE reads through MiXCR, storing one row per CDR3 protein. The sample shows about 890,000 distinct CDR3 sequences, more than 9% of them seen only once. These sequences were also reported in another study, on yellow fever vaccine responses in identical twins.

The specimen sequenced was PBMCs. The receptors were gathered from a woman under 30 in good health.

The V call is TRBV15, the J call TRBJ2-2; 7 bases align to TRBD1. Losses at the gene ends were 1 base for V and 7 bases for J; bases not matched to a gene: 6. The CDR3 consists of 15 residues. Germline loops: CDR1 LNHNV, CDR2 YYDKDF (reference sequence). CDR3 amino acids: CATSRGRGSGGELFF. CDR3 nucleotide sequence: TGTGCCACCAGCAGAGGCAGGGGGTCGGGCGGGGAGCTGTTTTTT. The full variable domain, in which reference TRBV15 and TRBJ2-2 provide the parts outside the CDR3, is DAMVIQNPRYQVTQFGKPVTLSCSQTLNHNVMYWYQQKSSQAPKLLFHYYDKDFNNEADTPDNFQSRRPNTSFCFLDIRSPGLGDTAMYLCATSRGRGSGGELFFGEGSRLTVL.

V and J are TRBV27 and TRBJ2-6; a possible D gene is TRBD2 (5 bases). The germline V gene has CDR1 MNHEY and CDR2 SMNVEV (reference sequence). CDR3 length: 16 amino acids. Trimming stripped 8 bases from V and 2 bases from J, with 16 bases between. The CDR3 DNA reads as TGTGCCAGCCGGATCGTAGGGAGTCCTGGGGCCAACGTCCTGACTTTC. Protein sequence: CASRIVGSPGANVLTF.

This clonotype was counted between two and nine times. The CDR3 is CATSDATNQPQHF. As DNA, the CDR3 is TGTGCCACCAGTGACGCTACAAATCAGCCCCAGCATTTT. The rearrangement joins TRBV24-1 to TRBJ1-5; D remains unclear. V lost 4 bases to trimming and J lost 4 bases, with 7 bases between them. Germline V gene sequence: CDR1 KGHDR, CDR2 SFDVKD. The CDR3 is made up of 13 amino acids.

This clonotype was observed many times. The rearrangement links TRBV7-6 to TRBJ1-5; 7 positions agree with TRBD1. The CDR3 is made up of 16 amino acids. Germline values: CDR1 SGHVS, CDR2 FNYEAQ. J was trimmed by 1 base and V by 1 base; bases with no gene match: 4. CDR3 region: CASSLETGRSNQPQHF. Written as DNA, the CDR3 is TGTGCCAGCAGCTTAGAGACAGGGAGAAGCAATCAGCCCCAGCATTTT.

This clonotype was seen only a few times. The chain carries TRBV6-2 or TRBV6-3 and TRBJ2-1; D is unclear. Trimming pared 5 bases from V and 1 base from J, leaving 9 bases between. Germline values: CDR1 MNHEY, CDR2 SVGEGT. The CDR3 contains 14 residues. CDR3 amino acids: CASSLTLSYNEQFF. As DNA, the CDR3 is TGTGCCAGCAGTCTGACACTATCCTACAATGAGCAGTTCTTC.

V is TRBV9 and J is TRBJ2-7; D may be TRBD2 (6 bases). The CDR3 loop spans 12 amino acids. The germline CDR1 and CDR2 sequences are SGDLS and YYNGEE. The germline V and J ends were trimmed by 0 bases and 7 bases, with 8 bases remaining between them. The CDR3 nucleotides are TGTGCCAGCAGCGTAGAAGCGGGTGAGCAGTACTTC. As protein: CASSVEAGEQYF.

The rearrangement joins TRBV12-3 or TRBV12-4 to TRBJ2-7; the D is unclear. The CDR3 contains 16 residues. V was cut by 3 bases and J by 0 bases, with 15 bases left in between. CDR3 DNA: TGTGCCAGCAGTTTTATCGTCGGGCTAAGCTCCTACGAGCAGTACTTC. Protein: CASSFIVGLSSYEQYF.

This rearrangement joins TRBV2 to TRBJ2-4; 7 bases fit TRBD1. CDR3 size: 14 residues. Germline-derived CDR1 and CDR2 are SNHLY and FYNNEI. V shed 4 bases, J shed 6 bases, and the junction held 6 bases outside the gene matches. The CDR3 DNA reads TGTGCCAGCAGTGTCGGGCAGGGGGTAAACATTCAGTACTTC. It yields the protein CASSVGQGVNIQYF.

This clonotype was seen repeatedly, ten times or more. This rearrangement joins TRBV6-1 to TRBJ2-1; 8 nucleotides align to TRBD1. CDR3 length: 15 amino acids. Losses at the gene ends were 6 bases for V and 6 bases for J; bases not matched to a gene: 10. Per the germline V gene, CDR1 is MNHNS and CDR2 is SASEGT. CDR3 bases: TGTGCCAGCAGGACTCTCGACAGGGGTTTCAATGAGCAGTTCTTC. This gives the protein CASRTLDRGFNEQFF.

The J gene is TRBJ2-5, the V gene TRBV7-9; 12 nucleotides agree with TRBD1. This CDR3 is 16 amino acids long. Trimming took 5 bases from V and 5 from J; bases not matched to a gene: 9. From germline, CDR1 is SEHNR and CDR2 FQNEAQ (reference sequence). As DNA, the CDR3 is TGTGCCAGCAGCGCGCGGGACAGGGGGCGCTCCGAGACCCAGTACTTC. It translates to CASSARDRGRSETQYF.

Only a few counts were recorded for this clonotype. This chain joins TRBV20-1 and TRBJ1-2; 8 positions match TRBD1. This CDR3 has 12 residues. Trimming took 5 bases from V and 7 from J; bases not matched to a gene: 6. Germline CDR1 DFQATT, CDR2 SNEGSKA (reference sequence). The CDR3 bases are TGCAGTGCTCCCCAGGGGGCGGGTGGCTACACCTTC. Encoded protein: CSAPQGAGGYTF.

This clonotype showed up many times. This chain connects TRBV3-1 to TRBJ1-1, with D perhaps TRBD1 (5 bases). V was shortened by 1 base and J by 4 bases, with 7 bases between the two germline ends. This CDR3 has 13 residues. Germline lookup yields CDR1 LGHDT and CDR2 YNNKEL (reference sequence). This CDR3 reads CASSQGGSTEAFF. CDR3 bases: TGTGCCAGCAGCCAAGGGGGGAGCACTGAAGCTTTCTTT.

This clonotype came up a few times. The CDR3 protein is CASKPVSGLNEQFF. CDR3 sequence (DNA): TGTGCCAGTAAACCCGTCTCGGGACTCAATGAGCAGTTCTTC. J is TRBJ2-1 and V is TRBV19, with D tentatively TRBD2 (6 bases). V lost 7 bases and J 6 bases, leaving 16 bases between the germline ends. CDR3 length: 14 residues. From germline, CDR1 is LNHDA and CDR2 SQIVND (reference sequence).

V and J are TRBV6-1 and TRBJ1-4; D is ambiguous. Trimming took 2 bases from V and 7 from J, leaving 14 bases between them. Germline V gives CDR1 MNHNS, CDR2 SASEGT. The CDR3 loop spans 15 amino acids. The CDR3 DNA follows: TGTGCCAGCAGTGAATGGGCCGGACGAGGTGAAAAACTGTTTTTT. Translation gives CASSEWAGRGEKLFF.

Worth noting for this clonotype: The DNA is left out, because the CDR3 cannot be placed on it with certainty; the CDR3 is given as TCRdb lists it. The V call is TRBV21-1, the J call TRBJ1-5. TRBV21-1 is described as a pseudogene. 15 amino acids form the CDR3, both terminal residues included. This CDR3 reads CASSNVGSGNQPQHF.

This clonotype was seen only a few times. The chain carries TRBV18 and TRBJ2-2; D could derive from TRBD1 or TRBD2 (5 bases each). This CDR3 is 15 amino acids long. The germline CDR1 and CDR2 sequences are KGHSH and LQKENI. Between the trimmed V and J ends, which lost 5 bases and 0 bases, there was a span of 10 bases. The CDR3 here is CASSGRQSNTGELFF. As DNA, the CDR3 is TGTGCCAGCTCAGGGAGACAGTCGAACACCGGGGAGCTGTTTTTT.

The rearrangement joins TRBV20-1 to TRBJ2-1, with TRBD2 matching 13 bases. Germline CDR1 reads DFQATT; CDR2 reads SNEGSKA (reference sequence). J lost 5 bases, V lost 0 bases, and 10 bases had no gene match. This CDR3 has 18 residues. The CDR3 loop reads CSARDLGLAGLRDNEQFF. Written as DNA, the CDR3 is TGCAGTGCTAGAGATCTGGGACTAGCGGGACTCCGCGACAATGAGCAGTTCTTC.

A few counts support this clonotype. The genes are TRBV7-2 and TRBJ1-1; D is uncertain. In germline, CDR1 is SGHTA, CDR2 FQGNSA. CDR3 length: 16 amino acids. Between the trimmed V and J ends, which lost 7 bases and 0 bases, there was a span of 18 bases. CDR3 sequence (DNA): TGTGCCAGCACCCAGAACGGATGGGCGGTGAACACTGAAGCTTTCTTT. Translating it yields CASTQNGWAVNTEAFF.